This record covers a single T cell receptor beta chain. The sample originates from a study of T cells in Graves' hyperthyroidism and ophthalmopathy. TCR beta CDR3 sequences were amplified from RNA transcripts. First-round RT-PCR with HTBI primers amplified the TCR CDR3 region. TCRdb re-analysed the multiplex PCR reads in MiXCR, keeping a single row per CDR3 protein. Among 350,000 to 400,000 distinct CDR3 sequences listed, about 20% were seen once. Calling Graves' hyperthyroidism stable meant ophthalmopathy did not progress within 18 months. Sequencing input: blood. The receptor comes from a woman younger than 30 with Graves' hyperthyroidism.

The CDR3 here is CASSFSGTDYEQYF. In nucleotides, the CDR3 is TGTGCCAGCAGTTTCTCCGGGACTGACTACGAGCAGTACTTC. The V gene is TRBV27, the J gene TRBJ2-7; possibly TRBD2 for D (6 bases). The CDR3 extends over 14 amino acids. Trimming left V 3 bases short and J 3 bases short, with 12 bases between. Per the germline V gene, CDR1 is MNHEY and CDR2 is SMNVEV (reference sequence).